What follows are 10 T cell receptor beta chains derived from one specimen sequenced in a study of shared clonotypes between healthy human individuals. This table comes from immunoSEQ multiplex PCR, and its TCRdb copy is limited to in-frame clones, with some not included. The data show some 2,400,000 clones, almost 96% seen once. Material for sequencing was naive CD4+ T cells sorted from blood. Described subset: CD45RA+ positively selected. The receptors come from a man between 18 and 35 years old in good health.

V is TRBV6-5 and J is TRBJ1-6; no firm D call. V was shortened by 0 bases and J by 8 bases, with 14 bases between the two germline ends. The CDR3 is 16 amino acids. The germline gives CDR1 MNHEY, CDR2 SVGAGI. Here the CDR3 reads CASSYSISGSDSPLHF. CDR3 sequence (DNA): TGTGCCAGCAGTTACTCGATTTCCGGGTCAGATTCACCCCTCCACTTT.

The J gene is TRBJ1-4, the V gene TRBV15, with TRBD1 as a possible D gene (6 bases). CDR1 and CDR2 (germline): LNHNV, YYDKDF (reference sequence). The ends were cut back, 3 bases at V and 8 bases at J, with 16 bases in the middle. This CDR3 comprises 15 residues. The chain's CDR3 is CATSSPQGLREKLFF. CDR3 sequence (DNA): TGTGCCACCAGCAGCCCACAGGGACTCAGGGAAAAACTGTTTTTT.

The gene calls are TRBV6-1 and TRBJ2-3, with 7 bases lining up with TRBD1. This CDR3 is 15 amino acids long. Trimming at V came to 7 bases and at J to 4 bases, leaving 11 bases not matched to a gene. Germline V gene lookup returns CDR1 MNHNS and CDR2 SASEGT. CDR3 loop: CASMRQGHGSDTQYF. CDR3 in DNA: TGTGCCAGCATGAGACAGGGCCATGGGTCAGATACGCAGTATTTT.

The DNA of the CDR3 is TGTGCCAGCAGCCCATCCCAAGATCAGCCCCAGCATTTT. Protein: CASSPSQDQPQHF. This chain links TRBV5-5 with TRBJ1-5; D is undetermined. Per the germline V gene, CDR1 is SGHKS and CDR2 is YYEKEE (reference sequence). With 4 bases removed from V and 5 bases from J, the gap between germline ends came to 10 bases. The CDR3 loop spans 13 amino acids.

The rearrangement uses TRBV7-2 and TRBJ2-5, with D uncertain. Looked up from germline, CDR1 is SGHTA and CDR2 is FQGNSA. Deletions cut 0 bases from V and 5 bases from J, with 7 bases between. This CDR3 contains 13 residues. Here the CDR3 reads CASSLAFWETQYF. The CDR3 region has the DNA TGTGCCAGCAGCTTAGCGTTTTGGGAGACCCAGTACTTC.

This clone showed up just once. The rearrangement joins TRBV6-5 to TRBJ2-7; 11 bases map to TRBD2. J lost 10 bases, V lost 6 bases, and 11 bases had no gene match. The CDR3 loop spans 14 amino acids. Germline CDR1 MNHEY, CDR2 SVGAGI. CDR3 loop: CASSWSSGRPQQYF. The DNA for the CDR3 is TGTGCCAGCAGCTGGTCTAGCGGGAGGCCCCAACAGTACTTC.

To note about this clone: Other DNA sequences in this sample translate to the same CDR3. The rearrangement uses TRBV5-1 and TRBJ1-1; no firm D call. Per the germline V gene, CDR1 is SGHRS and CDR2 is YFSETQ. V was trimmed by 4 bases and J by 1 base, leaving 8 bases between them. The CDR3 consists of 13 residues. In DNA form, the CDR3 reads TGCGCCAGCAGCCGGACGGGGAACACTGAAGCTTTCTTT. As protein: CASSRTGNTEAFF.

The chain joins TRBV10-3 to TRBJ1-4; D is undetermined. This CDR3 has 14 amino acids. Trimming took 6 bases from V and 6 from J, leaving 14 bases between them. The V gene's germline CDR1 is ENHRY and CDR2 SYGVKD. The CDR3 region has the DNA TGTGCCATCAGCCAGACGTCCCCGGATGAAAAACTGTTTTTT. It codes for CAISQTSPDEKLFF.

This chain links TRBV7-2 with TRBJ1-2, with TRBD1 matching over 10 bases. Germline values: CDR1 SGHTA, CDR2 FQGNSA. CDR3 length equals 17 residues. V gave up 1 base and J gave up 4 bases; unmatched junction bases: 9. This CDR3 is CASSLDRDRGWAYGYTF. The CDR3 nucleotides read TGTGCCAGCAGCTTAGACCGGGACAGGGGATGGGCCTATGGCTACACCTTC. Filled out from reference TRBV7-2 and TRBJ1-2, the complete variable domain reads GAGVSQSPSNKVTEKGKDVELRCDPISGHTALYWYRQSLGQGLEFLIYFQGNSAPDKSGLPSDRFSAERTGGSVSTLTIQRTQQEDSAVYLCASSLDRDRGWAYGYTFGSGTRLTVV.

The chain links TRBV5-4 to TRBJ2-1; D unresolved. The CDR3 is made up of 13 amino acids. Trimming pared 2 bases from V and 6 bases from J, leaving 9 bases between. CDR1 SGHNT and CDR2 YYREEE come from the germline V gene (reference sequence). The CDR3 sequence: CASSLEHGNEQFF. The CDR3 nucleotides are TGTGCCAGCAGCTTAGAGCACGGCAATGAGCAGTTCTTC.